Listed here are 3 T cell receptor beta chains from one sample, sequenced in a study of control samples from healthy donors and cancer patients. Profiling relied on immunoSEQ multiplex PCR, and the TCRdb table lists in-frame clones only, not all of them. The repertoire holds about 130,000 clones, with more than 85% as singletons. The sequenced sample consisted of PBMCs. These receptors were collected from a man aged 50 or older with head and neck cancer.

The chain has TRBV6-6 and TRBJ1-2; 8 bases line up with TRBD1. V lost 6 bases, J lost 4 bases, and 4 bases stayed unmatched. The V gene's germline CDR1 is MNHNY and CDR2 SVGAGI (reference sequence). The CDR3 sequence is 13 residues long. The CDR3 coding sequence is TGTGCCAGCAGAACCGGGACAGGCTATGGCTACACCTTC. It translates to CASRTGTGYGYTF.

V and J are TRBV10-3 and TRBJ2-7, with 10 bases matching TRBD2. In germline, CDR1 is ENHRY, CDR2 SYGVKD. Unmatched junction bases numbered 21, after V lost 6 bases and J lost 4 bases. The CDR3 is 19 amino acids. CDR3 in amino acids: CAIRGPRLAGDQGGYEQYF. Written as DNA, the CDR3 is TGTGCCATCAGGGGGCCCCGGCTAGCGGGGGACCAGGGAGGTTACGAGCAGTACTTC.

The chain uses TRBV6-5 and TRBJ1-4, with 9 bases that match TRBD1. This CDR3 is 15 amino acids long. The V segment lost 8 bases and the J segment 6 bases; nucleotides outside the gene matches: 10. Germline assignment: CDR1 MNHEY and CDR2 SVGAGI. CDR3 sequence: CASRIQGARDEKLFF. DNA of the CDR3: TGTGCCAGCCGGATACAGGGGGCGCGGGATGAAAAACTGTTTTTT.